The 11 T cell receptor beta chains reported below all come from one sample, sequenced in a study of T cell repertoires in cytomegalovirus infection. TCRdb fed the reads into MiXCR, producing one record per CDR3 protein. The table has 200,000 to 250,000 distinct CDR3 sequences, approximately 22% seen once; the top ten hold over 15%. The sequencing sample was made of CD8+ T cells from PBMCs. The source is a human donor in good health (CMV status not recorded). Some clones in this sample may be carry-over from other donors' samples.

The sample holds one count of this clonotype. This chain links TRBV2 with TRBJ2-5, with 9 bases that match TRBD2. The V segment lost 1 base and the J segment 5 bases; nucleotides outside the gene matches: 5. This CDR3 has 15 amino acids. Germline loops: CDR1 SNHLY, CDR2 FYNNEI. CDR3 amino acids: CASSEGLAGSETQYF. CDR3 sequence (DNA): TGTGCCAGCAGTGAAGGGCTAGCGGGGAGTGAGACCCAGTACTTC.

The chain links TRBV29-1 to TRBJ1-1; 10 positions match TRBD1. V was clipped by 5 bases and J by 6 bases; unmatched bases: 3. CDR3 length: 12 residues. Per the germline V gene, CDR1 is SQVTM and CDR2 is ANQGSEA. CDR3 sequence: CSVFGTGAEAFF. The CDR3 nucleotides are TGCAGCGTTTTCGGGACAGGGGCTGAAGCTTTCTTT.

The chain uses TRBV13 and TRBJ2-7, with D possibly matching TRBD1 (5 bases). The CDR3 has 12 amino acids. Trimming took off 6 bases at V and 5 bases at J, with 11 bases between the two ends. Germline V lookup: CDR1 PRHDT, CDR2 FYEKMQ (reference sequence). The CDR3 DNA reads TGTGCCAGCAGTGACAGAACCCACGAGCAGTACTTC. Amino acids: CASSDRTHEQYF.

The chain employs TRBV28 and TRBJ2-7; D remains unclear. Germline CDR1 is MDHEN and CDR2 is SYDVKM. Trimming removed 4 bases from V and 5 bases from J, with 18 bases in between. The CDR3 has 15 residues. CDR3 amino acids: CASSSSLRVEDEQYF. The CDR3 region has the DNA TGTGCCAGCAGTTCCTCCCTAAGGGTCGAGGACGAGCAGTACTTC.

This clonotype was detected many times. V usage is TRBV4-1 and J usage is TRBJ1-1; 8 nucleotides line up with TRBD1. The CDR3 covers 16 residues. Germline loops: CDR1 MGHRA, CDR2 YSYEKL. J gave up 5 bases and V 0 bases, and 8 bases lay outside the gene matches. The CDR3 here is CASSQDMGQEGTEAFF. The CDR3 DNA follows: TGCGCCAGCAGCCAAGATATGGGACAGGAGGGGACTGAAGCTTTCTTT.

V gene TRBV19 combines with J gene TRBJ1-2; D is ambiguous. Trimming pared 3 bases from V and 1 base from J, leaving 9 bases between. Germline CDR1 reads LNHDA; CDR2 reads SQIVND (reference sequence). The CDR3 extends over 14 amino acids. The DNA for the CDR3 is TGTGCCAGTAGTATGGTGGTTTTTAACTATGGCTACACCTTC. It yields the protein CASSMVVFNYGYTF.

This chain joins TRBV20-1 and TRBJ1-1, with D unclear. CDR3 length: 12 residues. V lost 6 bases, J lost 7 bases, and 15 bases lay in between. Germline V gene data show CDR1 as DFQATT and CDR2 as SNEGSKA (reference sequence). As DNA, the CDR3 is TGCAGTGCAAGACGGGAACAAGGTGAAGCTTTCTTT. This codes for CSARREQGEAFF.

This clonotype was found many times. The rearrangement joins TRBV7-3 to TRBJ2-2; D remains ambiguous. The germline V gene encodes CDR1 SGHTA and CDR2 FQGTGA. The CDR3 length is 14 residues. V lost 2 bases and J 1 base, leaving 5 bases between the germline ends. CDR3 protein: CASSLVGNTGELFF. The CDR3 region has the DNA TGTGCCAGCAGCTTAGTAGGGAACACCGGGGAGCTGTTTTTT.

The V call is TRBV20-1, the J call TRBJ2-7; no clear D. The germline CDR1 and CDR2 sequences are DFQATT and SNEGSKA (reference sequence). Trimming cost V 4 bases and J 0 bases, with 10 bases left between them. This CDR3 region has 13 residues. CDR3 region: CSANLRSSYEQYF. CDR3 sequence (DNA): TGCAGTGCTAACCTGCGGAGCTCCTACGAGCAGTACTTC.

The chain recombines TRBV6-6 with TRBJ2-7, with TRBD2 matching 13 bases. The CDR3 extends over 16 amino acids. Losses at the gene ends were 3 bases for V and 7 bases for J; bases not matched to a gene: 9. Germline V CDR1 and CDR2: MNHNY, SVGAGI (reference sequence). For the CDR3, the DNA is TGTGCCAGCAGTTATACTGGACTAGCGGGGGATAAAGAGCAGTACTTC. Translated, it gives CASSYTGLAGDKEQYF.

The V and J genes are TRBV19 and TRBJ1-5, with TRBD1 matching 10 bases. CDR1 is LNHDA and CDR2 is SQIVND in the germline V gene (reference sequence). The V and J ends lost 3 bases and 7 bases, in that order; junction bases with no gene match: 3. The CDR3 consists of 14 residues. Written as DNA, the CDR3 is TGTGCCAGTAGTATGACAGGGGGCGGGCAGCCCCAGCATTTT. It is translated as CASSMTGGGQPQHF.